These 3 T cell receptor beta chains share one sample of origin, sequenced in a study of T cell changes during pregnancy in multiple sclerosis. Clones were sequenced by immunoSEQ multiplex PCR, and TCRdb holds only the in-frame ones, with some missing. The sample shows about 40,000 clones, 92% of them seen only once. Sequencing was performed on CD8+ T cells from peripheral blood mononuclear cells, taken in the first trimester of pregnancy. The receptors shown here come from a female donor with multiple sclerosis, enrolled in a pregnancy study.

The CDR3, as DNA: TGTGCCAGCAGCTCCCCCGACAGGGGGCTTGCAGATACGCAGTATTTT. Translation: CASSSPDRGLADTQYF. V usage is TRBV13 and J usage is TRBJ2-3; 10 bases match TRBD1. The J segment lost 4 bases and the V segment lost 4 bases, leaving 8 bases of the junction unmatched. The CDR3 sequence is 16 residues long. Germline CDR1 is PRHDT and CDR2 is FYEKMQ (reference sequence).

With respect to this clone: The same CDR3 arises from other DNA sequences in this sample as well. This chain connects TRBV13 to TRBJ2-7; 9 bases agree with TRBD1. V lost 3 bases, J lost 1 base, and 1 base stayed unmatched. The germline V gene has CDR1 PRHDT and CDR2 FYEKMQ (reference sequence). CDR3 length equals 14 residues. The CDR3 sequence: CASSFGTGSYEQYF. CDR3 DNA: TGTGCCAGCAGCTTCGGGACAGGGTCCTACGAGCAGTACTTC.

V gene TRBV27 combines with J gene TRBJ1-1; no reliable D call. CDR1 and CDR2 from the germline V gene are MNHEY and SMNVEV (reference sequence). There are 14 residues in the CDR3. Trimming left V 0 bases short and J 5 bases short, with 10 bases between. The CDR3 sequence is CASSLSGWETEAFF. The CDR3 DNA reads as TGTGCCAGCAGTTTATCGGGTTGGGAGACTGAAGCTTTCTTT.